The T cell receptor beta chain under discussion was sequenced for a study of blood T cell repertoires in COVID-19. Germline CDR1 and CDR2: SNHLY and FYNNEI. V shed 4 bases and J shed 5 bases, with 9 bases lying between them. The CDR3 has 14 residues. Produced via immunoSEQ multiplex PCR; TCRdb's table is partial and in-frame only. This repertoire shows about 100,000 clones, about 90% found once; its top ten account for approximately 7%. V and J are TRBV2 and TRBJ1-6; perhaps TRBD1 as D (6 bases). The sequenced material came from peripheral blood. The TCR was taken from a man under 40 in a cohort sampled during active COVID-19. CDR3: CASSVGQNNSPLHF. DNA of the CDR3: TGTGCCAGCAGTGTCGGACAGAATAATTCACCCCTCCACTTT.